This TCR beta chain was sequenced during a study of cytomegalovirus exposure and HLA in healthy donors. Primers included in the PCR were 60 Vbeta and 13 Jbeta primers. The assay was immunoSEQ multiplex PCR, and TCRdb's table has in-frame clones only and misses some. Seen here are tens of thousands of clones, approximately 80% observed once, and the top ten hold around 5.9%. Broader study findings: In a later analysis, V- and J-gene trimming of beta chains associated with a DCLRE1C missense variant, replicated independently. The authors assumed roughly uniform sequencing depth across donors for presence/absence analyses. TCR beta chains numbering under 200 were designated cytomegalovirus-associated. In an earlier analysis, most TCR beta V segments were productive about 87% or about 30% of the time.

V was pared by 5 bases and J by 1 base, with 5 bases of the junction left unmatched. Germline CDR1 reads MNHEY; CDR2 reads SMNVEV (reference sequence). The CDR3 contains 14 residues. Notes on this clone: Its antigen remains unidentified.

The sample was PBMCs. This clonotype originated in a male donor in good health and CMV-seronegative. This rearrangement joins TRBV27 to TRBJ2-7; 7 bases fit TRBD1. The CDR3 sequence: CASSLKGASYEQYF. The CDR3 DNA follows: TGTGCCAGCAGTCTAAAGGGGGCTTCCTACGAGCAGTACTTC.